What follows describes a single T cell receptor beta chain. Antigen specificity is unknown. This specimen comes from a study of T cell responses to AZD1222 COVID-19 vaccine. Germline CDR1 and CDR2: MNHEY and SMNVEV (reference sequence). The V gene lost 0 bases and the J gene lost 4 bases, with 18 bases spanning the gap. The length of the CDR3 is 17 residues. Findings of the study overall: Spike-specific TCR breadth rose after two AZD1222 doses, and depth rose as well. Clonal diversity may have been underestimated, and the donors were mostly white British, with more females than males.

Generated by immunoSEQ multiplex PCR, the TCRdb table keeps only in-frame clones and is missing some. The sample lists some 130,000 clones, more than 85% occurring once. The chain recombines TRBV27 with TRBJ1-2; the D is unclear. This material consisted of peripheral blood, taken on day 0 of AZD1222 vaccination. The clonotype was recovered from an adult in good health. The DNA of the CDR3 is TGTGCCAGCAGTTTATCGAGTTGGGGTACGGGGTTCTATGGCTACACCTTC. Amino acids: CASSLSSWGTGFYGYTF.